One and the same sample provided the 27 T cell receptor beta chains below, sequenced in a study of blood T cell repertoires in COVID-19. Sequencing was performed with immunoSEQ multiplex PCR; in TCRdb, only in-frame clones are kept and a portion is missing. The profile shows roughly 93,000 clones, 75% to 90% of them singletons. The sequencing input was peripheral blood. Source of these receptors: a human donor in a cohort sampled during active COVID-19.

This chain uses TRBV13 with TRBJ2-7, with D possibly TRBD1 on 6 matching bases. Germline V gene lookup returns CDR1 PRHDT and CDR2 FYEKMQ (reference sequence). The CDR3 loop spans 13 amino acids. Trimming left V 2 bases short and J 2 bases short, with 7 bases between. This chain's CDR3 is CASSLNRAYEQYF. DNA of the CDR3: TGTGCCAGCAGCTTAAACAGGGCCTACGAGCAGTACTTC.

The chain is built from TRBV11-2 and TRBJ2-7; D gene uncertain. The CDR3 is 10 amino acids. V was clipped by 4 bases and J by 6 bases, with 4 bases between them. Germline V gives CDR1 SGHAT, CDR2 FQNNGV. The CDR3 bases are TGTGCCAGCAGCTCCGTCGAGCAGTACTTC. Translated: CASSSVEQYF.

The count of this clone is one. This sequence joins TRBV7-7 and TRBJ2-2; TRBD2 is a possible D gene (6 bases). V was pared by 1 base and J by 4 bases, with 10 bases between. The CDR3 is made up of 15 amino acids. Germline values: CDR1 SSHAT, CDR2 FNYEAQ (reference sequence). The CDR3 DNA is TGTGCCAGCAGCTTAGAATCGGGAGTCACCGGGGAGCTGTTTTTT. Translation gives CASSLESGVTGELFF.

The CDR3 region is CASSPRFSIVYEQYF. CDR3 bases: TGTGCCAGCAGTCCCAGGTTTTCCATAGTCTACGAGCAGTACTTC. This chain uses TRBV28 with TRBJ2-7; D remains ambiguous. Germline lookup yields CDR1 MDHEN and CDR2 SYDVKM. CDR3 size: 15 residues. V was shortened by 5 bases and J by 3 bases, with 17 bases between the two germline ends. The whole variable domain, remainder taken from reference TRBV28 and TRBJ2-7, is DVKVTQSSRYLVKRTGEKVFLECVQDMDHENMFWYRQDPGLGLRLIYFSYDVKMKEKGDIPEGYSVSREKKERFSLILESASTNQTSMYLCASSPRFSIVYEQYFGPGTRLTVT.

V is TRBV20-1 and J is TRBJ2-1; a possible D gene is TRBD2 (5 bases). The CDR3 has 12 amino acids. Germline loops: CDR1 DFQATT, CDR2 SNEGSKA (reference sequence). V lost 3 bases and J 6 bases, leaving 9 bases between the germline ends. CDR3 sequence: CSASLSGNEQFF. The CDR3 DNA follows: TGCAGTGCTAGTTTAAGCGGCAATGAGCAGTTCTTC.

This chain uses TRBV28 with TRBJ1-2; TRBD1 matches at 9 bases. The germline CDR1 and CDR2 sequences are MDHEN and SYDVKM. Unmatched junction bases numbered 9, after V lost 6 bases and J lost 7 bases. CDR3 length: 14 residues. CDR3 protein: CASSLAGQGRGYTF. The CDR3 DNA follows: TGTGCCAGCAGCTTAGCGGGACAGGGACGTGGCTACACCTTC.

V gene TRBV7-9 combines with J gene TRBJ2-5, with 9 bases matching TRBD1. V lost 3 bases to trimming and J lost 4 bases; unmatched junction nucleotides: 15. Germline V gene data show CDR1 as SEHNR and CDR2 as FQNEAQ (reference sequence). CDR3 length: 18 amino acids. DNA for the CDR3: TGTGCCAGCAGCTTCAGTCCCGGGACAGGGTATCCTGGAGAGACCCAGTACTTC. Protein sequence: CASSFSPGTGYPGETQYF.

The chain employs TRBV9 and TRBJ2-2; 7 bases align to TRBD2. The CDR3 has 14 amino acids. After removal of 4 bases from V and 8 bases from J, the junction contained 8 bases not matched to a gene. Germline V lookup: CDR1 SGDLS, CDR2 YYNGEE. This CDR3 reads CASSQGLVPGELFF. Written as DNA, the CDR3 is TGTGCCAGCAGCCAAGGACTAGTCCCGGGGGAGCTGTTTTTT.

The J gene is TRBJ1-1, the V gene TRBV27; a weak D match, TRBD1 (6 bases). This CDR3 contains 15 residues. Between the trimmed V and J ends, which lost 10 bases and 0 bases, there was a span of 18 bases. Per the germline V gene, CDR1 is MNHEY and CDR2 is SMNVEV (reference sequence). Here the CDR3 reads CATSRQAPVNTEAFF. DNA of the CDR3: TGTGCCACTTCCCGACAGGCCCCAGTGAACACTGAAGCTTTCTTT.

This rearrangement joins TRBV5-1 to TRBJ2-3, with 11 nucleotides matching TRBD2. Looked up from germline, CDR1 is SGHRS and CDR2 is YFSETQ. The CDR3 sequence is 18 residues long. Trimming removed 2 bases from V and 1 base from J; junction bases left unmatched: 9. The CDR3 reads CASSFTSGSGWGTDTQYF. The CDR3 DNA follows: TGCGCCAGCAGCTTTACTAGCGGGAGTGGATGGGGCACAGATACGCAGTATTTT.

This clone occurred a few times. CDR3 loop: CASSLDGSRNEQFF. CDR3 nucleotides: TGTGCCAGCAGCTTAGACGGGAGCCGGAATGAGCAGTTCTTC. The chain employs TRBV7-3 and TRBJ2-1, with D maybe TRBD2 (6 bases). CDR1 and CDR2 from the germline V gene are SGHTA and FQGTGA. This CDR3 spans 14 amino acids. V lost 2 bases to trimming and J lost 7 bases, with 12 bases between them.

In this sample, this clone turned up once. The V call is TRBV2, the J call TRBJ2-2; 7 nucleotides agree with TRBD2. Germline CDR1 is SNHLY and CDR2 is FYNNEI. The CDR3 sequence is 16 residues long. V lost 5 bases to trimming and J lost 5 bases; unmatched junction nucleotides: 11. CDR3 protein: CASSKGANSGTGELFF. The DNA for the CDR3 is TGTGCCAGCAGTAAAGGTGCAAATAGCGGGACCGGGGAGCTGTTTTTT.

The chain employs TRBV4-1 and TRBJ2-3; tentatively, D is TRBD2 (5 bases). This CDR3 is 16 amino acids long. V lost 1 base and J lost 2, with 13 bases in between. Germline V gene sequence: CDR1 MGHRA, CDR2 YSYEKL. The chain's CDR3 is CASSQVLAQPTDTQYF. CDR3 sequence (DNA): TGCGCCAGCAGCCAAGTGCTAGCACAGCCCACAGATACGCAGTATTTT.

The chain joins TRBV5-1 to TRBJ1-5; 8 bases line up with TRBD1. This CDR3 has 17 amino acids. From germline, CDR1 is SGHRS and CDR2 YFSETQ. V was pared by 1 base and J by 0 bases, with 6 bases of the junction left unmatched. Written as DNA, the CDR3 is TGCGCCAGCAGCTTGATGACTGGACAGGGTAGCAATCAGCCCCAGCATTTT. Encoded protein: CASSLMTGQGSNQPQHF.

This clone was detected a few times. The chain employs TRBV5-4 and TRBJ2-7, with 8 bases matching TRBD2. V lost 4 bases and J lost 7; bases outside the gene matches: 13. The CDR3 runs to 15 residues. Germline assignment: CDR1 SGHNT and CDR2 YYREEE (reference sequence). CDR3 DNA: TGTGCCAGCAGCCAGGAGGGGACTAGGGGTTTTGAGCAGTACTTC. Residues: CASSQEGTRGFEQYF.

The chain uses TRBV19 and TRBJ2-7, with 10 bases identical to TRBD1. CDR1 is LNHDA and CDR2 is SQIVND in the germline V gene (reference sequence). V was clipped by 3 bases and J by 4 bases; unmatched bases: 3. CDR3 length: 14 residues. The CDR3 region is CASSIGTGDYEQYF. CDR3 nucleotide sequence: TGTGCCAGTAGTATTGGGACAGGGGATTACGAGCAGTACTTC.

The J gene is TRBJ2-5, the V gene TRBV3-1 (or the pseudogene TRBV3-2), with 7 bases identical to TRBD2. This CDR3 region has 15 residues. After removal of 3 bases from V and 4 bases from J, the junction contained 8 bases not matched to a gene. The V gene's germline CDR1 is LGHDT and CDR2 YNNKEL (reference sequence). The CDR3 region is CASSQAGRAGETQYF. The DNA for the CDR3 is TGTGCCAGCAGCCAGGCGGGGAGGGCTGGAGAGACCCAGTACTTC.

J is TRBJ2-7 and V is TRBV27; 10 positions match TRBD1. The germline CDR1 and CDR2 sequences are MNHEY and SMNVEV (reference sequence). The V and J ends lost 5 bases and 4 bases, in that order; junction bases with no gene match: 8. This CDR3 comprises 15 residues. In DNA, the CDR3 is TGTGCCAGCAGTCCCTCGACAGGGGGCGCGTACGAGCAGTACTTC. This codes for CASSPSTGGAYEQYF.

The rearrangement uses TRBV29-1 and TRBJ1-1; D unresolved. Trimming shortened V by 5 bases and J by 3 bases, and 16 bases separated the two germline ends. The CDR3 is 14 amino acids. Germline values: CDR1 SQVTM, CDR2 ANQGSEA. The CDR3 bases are TGCAGCGTTAGATGGGGAGCCGATGACACTGAAGCTTTCTTT. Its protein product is CSVRWGADDTEAFF.

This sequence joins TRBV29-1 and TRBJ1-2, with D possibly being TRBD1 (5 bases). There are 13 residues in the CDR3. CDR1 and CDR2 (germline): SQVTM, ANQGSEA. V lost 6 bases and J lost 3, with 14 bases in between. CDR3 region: CSVPLGGYYGYTF. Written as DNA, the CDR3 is TGCAGCGTCCCTTTGGGGGGTTACTATGGCTACACCTTC.

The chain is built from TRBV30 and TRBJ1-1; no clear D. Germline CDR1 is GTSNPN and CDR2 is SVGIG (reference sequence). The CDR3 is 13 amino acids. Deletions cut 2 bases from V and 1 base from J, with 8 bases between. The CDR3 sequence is CAWSTARNTEAFF. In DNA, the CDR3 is TGTGCCTGGAGTACAGCCCGGAACACTGAAGCTTTCTTT.

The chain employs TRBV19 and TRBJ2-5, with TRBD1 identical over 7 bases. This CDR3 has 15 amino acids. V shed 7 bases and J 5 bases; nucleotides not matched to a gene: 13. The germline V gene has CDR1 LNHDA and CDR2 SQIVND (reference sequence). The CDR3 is CASTPTQGEFETQYF. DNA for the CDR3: TGTGCCAGTACCCCAACCCAGGGGGAATTTGAGACCCAGTACTTC.

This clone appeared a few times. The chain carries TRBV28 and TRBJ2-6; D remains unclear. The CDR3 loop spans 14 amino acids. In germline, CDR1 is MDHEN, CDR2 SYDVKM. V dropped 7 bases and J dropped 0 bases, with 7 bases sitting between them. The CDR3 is CASISSSGANVLTF. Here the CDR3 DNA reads TGTGCCAGCATATCCAGCTCTGGGGCCAACGTCCTGACTTTC.

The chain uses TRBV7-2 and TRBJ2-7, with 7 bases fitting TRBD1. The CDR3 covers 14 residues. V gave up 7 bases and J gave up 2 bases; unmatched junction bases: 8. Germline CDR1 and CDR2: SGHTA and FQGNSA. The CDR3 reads CASTARDSPYEQYF. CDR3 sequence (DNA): TGTGCCAGCACCGCCCGGGACAGCCCCTACGAGCAGTACTTC.

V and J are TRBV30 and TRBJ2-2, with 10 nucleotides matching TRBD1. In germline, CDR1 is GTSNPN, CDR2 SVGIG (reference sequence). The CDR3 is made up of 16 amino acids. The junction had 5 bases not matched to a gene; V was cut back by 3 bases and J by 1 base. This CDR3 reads CAWRGQGPENTGELFF. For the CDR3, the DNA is TGTGCCTGGAGGGGACAGGGGCCGGAGAACACCGGGGAGCTGTTTTTT.

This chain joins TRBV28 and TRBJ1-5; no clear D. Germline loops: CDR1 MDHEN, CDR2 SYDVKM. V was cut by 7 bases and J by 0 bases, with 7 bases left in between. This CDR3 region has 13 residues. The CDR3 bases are TGTGCCAGCACCCCTTATAGCAATCAGCCCCAGCATTTT. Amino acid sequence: CASTPYSNQPQHF.

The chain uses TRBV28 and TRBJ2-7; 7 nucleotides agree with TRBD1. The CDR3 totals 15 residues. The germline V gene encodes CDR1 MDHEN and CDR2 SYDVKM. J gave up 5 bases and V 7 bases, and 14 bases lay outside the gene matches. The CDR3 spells CASINTGESHHEQYF. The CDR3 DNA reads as TGTGCCAGCATTAATACAGGGGAATCACACCACGAGCAGTACTTC.